The clone carrying this T cell receptor beta chain showed up many times. TCRdb re-derived calls from the reads in MiXCR, one entry per CDR3 protein. The sample yields about 140,000 distinct CDR3 sequences, under 8% seen once. The junction had 9 bases not matched to a gene; V was cut back by 4 bases and J by 12 bases. The length of the CDR3 is 16 residues. CDR1 is SGHTA and CDR2 is FQGNSA in the germline V gene. The data derive from a study of T cell repertoires in cytomegalovirus infection. The clonotype was recovered from a human donor in good health (CMV status not recorded). Some clones in this sample may be carry-over from other donors' samples. The chain uses TRBV7-2 and TRBJ2-1; 16 nucleotides line up with TRBD2. Sequenced material: PBMCs. CDR3 sequence reads: CASSSPGTSGGAWQFF. CDR3 in DNA: TGTGCCAGCAGCTCACCCGGGACTAGCGGGGGGGCCTGGCAGTTCTTC.